The clone carrying this TCR beta chain was observed a few times. Its specificity is unknown. Germline and genes here are mouse. The read gets to within 4 residues of the CDR3 end, and the germline J gene fills in the rest. Other DNA sequences in this specimen translate into the identical CDR3. This sample was included in a study of CD8+ T cells in alopecia areata. Trimming at V came to 4 bases and at J to 1 base, leaving 1 base not matched to a gene. From germline, CDR1 is LGHNA and CDR2 YNLKQL (reference sequence). The CDR3 extends over 14 amino acids. The sorting of pooled cutaneous lymph node cells relied on CD4, CD8alpha, NKG2D, NKG2ACE and other markers. Notes on the study in general: Resident alphabeta T-cell populations of normal skin are likewise subject to sequencing in scalp samples. Alopecia totalis/universalis scalp especially showed more expanded CD8+ clones than normal scalp.

In each case, RNA was isolated and then reverse transcribed into cDNA as the sequencing template. TCRdb's table, derived via immunoSEQ multiplex PCR, lists solely in-frame clones and lacks some. The record shows under 350,000 clones for this sample, with no singletons present. Sequencing was carried out using CD4+ T cells sorted from a lymph node. The chain employs TRBV5 and TRBJ2-3; 8 bases are a match to TRBD2. The TCR originated in a C3H/HeJ mouse with alopecia areata. For the strain, the MHC haplotype given is H2-k. The CDR3 reads CASSPLGGAETLYF. The part of the CDR3 DNA that was read is TGTGCCAGCAGCCCACTGGGGGGTGCAGAA.